These 20 T cell receptor beta chains came from one sample sequenced in a study of T-cell reconstitution after alpha-beta-depleted transplantation in children. A library of TCRbeta sequences, prepared with unique molecular identifiers, was generated. TCRdb redid the calling of the PCR reads with MiXCR, one entry per CDR3 protein. Altogether about 440,000 distinct CDR3 sequences are present, around 46% being singletons, with the ten largest covering 27%. The sequencing here drew on PBMCs, taken before TCRalphabeta/CD19-depleted stem cell transplant. The receptors shown here come from a girl aged 2 to 9 with aplastic anemia, due to receive a stem cell transplant.

V usage is TRBV5-1 and J usage is TRBJ2-7; 11 nucleotides match TRBD1. Per the germline V gene, CDR1 is SGHRS and CDR2 is YFSETQ. The J segment lost 2 bases and the V segment lost 4 bases, leaving 5 bases of the junction unmatched. The CDR3 runs 15 residues. In DNA, the CDR3 is TGCGCCAGCAGCGTCGGGACAGGGGGGACCTACGAGCAGTACTTC. Translating it yields CASSVGTGGTYEQYF.

This clonotype was counted at least ten times. The chain recombines TRBV27 with TRBJ2-7; D gene uncertain. With 2 bases removed from V and 3 bases from J, the gap between germline ends came to 11 bases. Per germline, CDR1 MNHEY and CDR2 SMNVEV (reference sequence). This CDR3 is 14 amino acids long. The CDR3 bases are TGTGCCAGCAGTTTAGGCAGCCTGAACTACGAGCAGTACTTC. Amino acids: CASSLGSLNYEQYF.

In its sample, this clonotype was seen many times. This sequence joins TRBV3-1 and TRBJ1-5; no reliable D call. This CDR3 spans 14 amino acids. Trimming pared 4 bases from V and 10 bases from J, leaving 17 bases between. The germline gives CDR1 LGHDT, CDR2 YNNKEL (reference sequence). The chain's CDR3 is CASSRTTEGSPQHF. The DNA for the CDR3 is TGTGCCAGCAGCCGAACGACCGAGGGAAGTCCCCAGCATTTT.

This clonotype was observed a handful of times. The chain combines TRBV12-3 or TRBV12-4 with TRBJ2-3; D gene unclear. Trimming removed 3 bases from V and 7 bases from J, with 14 bases in between. The CDR3 loop spans 14 amino acids. CDR3 sequence reads: CASSLFTDRHTQYF. Here the CDR3 DNA reads TGTGCCAGCAGTTTGTTCACAGACCGGCATACGCAGTATTTT.

The chain carries TRBV20-1 and TRBJ2-3, with D uncertain. The CDR3 spans 13 residues. Germline assignment: CDR1 DFQATT and CDR2 SNEGSKA (reference sequence). Trimming cost V 5 bases and J 0 bases, with 9 bases left between them. The CDR3 nucleotides read TGCAGTGCTGATATAGGTAGCACAGATACGCAGTATTTT. Its translation: CSADIGSTDTQYF.

The genes are TRBV5-1 and TRBJ2-5; D uncertain. The CDR3 covers 13 residues. With 3 bases removed from V and 2 bases from J, the gap between germline ends came to 8 bases. CDR1 and CDR2 from the germline V gene are SGHRS and YFSETQ. CDR3 region: CASSWSLQETQYF. The CDR3 DNA follows: TGCGCCAGCAGCTGGTCACTACAAGAGACCCAGTACTTC.

The rearrangement uses TRBV5-1 and TRBJ2-7; 10 bases are a match to TRBD1. V was pared by 6 bases and J by 4 bases, with 7 bases of the junction left unmatched. The CDR3 loop spans 14 amino acids. Germline V gene lookup returns CDR1 SGHRS and CDR2 YFSETQ. The CDR3 sequence: CASTQGTGVYEQYF. The DNA for the CDR3 is TGCGCCAGCACACAAGGGACAGGGGTATACGAGCAGTACTTC.

V and J are TRBV12-3 or TRBV12-4 and TRBJ1-5; 7 bases align to TRBD1. There are 15 residues in the CDR3. The junction had 3 bases not matched to a gene; V was cut back by 4 bases and J by 0 bases. The chain's CDR3 is CASSSGQNSNQPQHF. The CDR3 DNA follows: TGTGCCAGCAGTTCGGGACAGAATAGCAATCAGCCCCAGCATTTT.

This clonotype was picked up a small number of times. This CDR3 reads CSVQGDPGRSYNEQFF. Here the CDR3 DNA reads TGCAGCGTTCAGGGGGACCCCGGGAGGTCCTACAATGAGCAGTTCTTC. This chain joins TRBV29-1 and TRBJ2-1; possibly TRBD1 or TRBD2 for D (7 bases each). The CDR3 has 16 amino acids. The germline gives CDR1 SQVTM, CDR2 ANQGSEA. V gave up 5 bases and J gave up 1 base, with 18 bases separating them.

This clonotype was observed many times. The chain joins TRBV5-1 to TRBJ2-3; 8 bases match TRBD1. The germline CDR1 and CDR2 sequences are SGHRS and YFSETQ. Trimming removed 5 bases from V and 2 bases from J; junction bases left unmatched: 13. This CDR3 region has 17 residues. Here the CDR3 DNA reads TGCGCCAGCAGACTTCGGATAGACAGGGGCCACACAGATACGCAGTATTTT. Its translation is CASRLRIDRGHTDTQYF.

The chain combines TRBV7-2 with TRBJ2-3, with 12 bases identical to TRBD2. Germline V gives CDR1 SGHTA, CDR2 FQGNSA. Trimming at V came to 1 base and at J to 5 bases, leaving 7 bases not matched to a gene. The length of the CDR3 is 17 residues. The CDR3 region has the DNA TGTGCCAGCAGCTTAGGGGCTAGCGGGGGGGCCTTAGATACGCAGTATTTT. This gives the protein CASSLGASGGALDTQYF.

This clonotype was observed a handful of times. The chain is built from TRBV5-1 and TRBJ2-7; 10 bases map to TRBD2. The CDR3 has 15 amino acids. Germline values: CDR1 SGHRS, CDR2 YFSETQ. Trimming cost V 4 bases and J 2 bases; bases outside gene matches: 6. Here the CDR3 reads CASSPGTSATYEQYF. The CDR3, as DNA: TGCGCCAGCAGCCCTGGGACTAGCGCTACCTACGAGCAGTACTTC.

The rearrangement links TRBV20-1 to TRBJ2-7; D gene uncertain. V was cut by 6 bases and J by 3 bases, with 9 bases left in between. This CDR3 region has 11 residues. Per germline, CDR1 DFQATT and CDR2 SNEGSKA (reference sequence). CDR3 coding DNA: TGCAGTGCCTCCCTTGTCTACGAGCAGTACTTC. Protein sequence: CSASLVYEQYF.

This clonotype has a handful of counts. The gene calls are TRBV6-2 or TRBV6-3 and TRBJ2-5; D assignment may be TRBD1 or TRBD2 (6 bases each). V lost 7 bases and J 5 bases, leaving 17 bases between the germline ends. The length of the CDR3 is 14 residues. The germline gives CDR1 MNHEY, CDR2 SVGEGT. The CDR3 loop is CASTLQGGGETQYF. In DNA, the CDR3 is TGTGCCAGCACCTTACAGGGAGGTGGGGAGACCCAGTACTTC.

In its sample, this clonotype was seen many times. The rearrangement joins TRBV29-1 to TRBJ1-2; 7 bases line up with TRBD1. Germline assignment: CDR1 SQVTM and CDR2 ANQGSEA. There are 15 residues in the CDR3. Trimming took 2 bases from V and 5 from J; bases not matched to a gene: 11. This CDR3 is CSVERGGEVIYGYTF. CDR3 DNA: TGCAGCGTTGAAAGAGGGGGCGAGGTCATTTATGGCTACACCTTC.

The CDR3 coding sequence is TGTGCCAGCAGTCCCTTCGGAGGGTCAGTACCGTATGGCTACACCTTC. Its protein is CASSPFGGSVPYGYTF. The V call is TRBV12-3 or TRBV12-4, the J call TRBJ1-2; D is uncertain. Trimming took 5 bases from V and 5 from J, leaving 21 bases between them. The CDR3 sequence is 16 residues long.

The V and J genes are TRBV29-1 and TRBJ2-1; a weak D match, TRBD1 (5 bases). From germline, CDR1 is SQVTM and CDR2 ANQGSEA. With 4 bases removed from V and 0 bases from J, the gap between germline ends came to 10 bases. This CDR3 region has 14 residues. CDR3 nucleotides: TGCAGCGTTGGCGGTGGGGCCTCCTACAATGAGCAGTTCTTC. Its protein is CSVGGGASYNEQFF.

This rearrangement joins TRBV5-1 to TRBJ2-7; 7 bases are a match to TRBD1. V trimming: 4 bases; J trimming: 6 bases; junction bases outside the gene matches: 10. CDR3 length: 14 amino acids. Germline V gene lookup returns CDR1 SGHRS and CDR2 YFSETQ. The CDR3 DNA reads as TGCGCCAGCAGCCCTCACACTCGGGACAGCGAGCAGTACTTC. Encoded protein: CASSPHTRDSEQYF.

This clonotype was observed many times. V is TRBV3-1 and J is TRBJ2-1, with 8 nucleotides matching TRBD2. The length of the CDR3 is 17 residues. Germline CDR1 is LGHDT and CDR2 is YNNKEL (reference sequence). Trimming removed 1 base from V and 0 bases from J; junction bases left unmatched: 5. CDR3 DNA: TGTGCCAGCAGCCAAGGGCTAGCGGGTATCTCCTACAATGAGCAGTTCTTC. Translation gives CASSQGLAGISYNEQFF.

The genes are TRBV20-1 and TRBJ2-5; D call uncertain. The CDR3 length is 12 residues. V was trimmed by 4 bases and J by 5 bases, leaving 11 bases between them. Germline loops: CDR1 DFQATT, CDR2 SNEGSKA (reference sequence). The DNA of the CDR3 is TGCAGTGCTACCCTTCGGTCTGAGACCCAGTACTTC. It translates to CSATLRSETQYF.